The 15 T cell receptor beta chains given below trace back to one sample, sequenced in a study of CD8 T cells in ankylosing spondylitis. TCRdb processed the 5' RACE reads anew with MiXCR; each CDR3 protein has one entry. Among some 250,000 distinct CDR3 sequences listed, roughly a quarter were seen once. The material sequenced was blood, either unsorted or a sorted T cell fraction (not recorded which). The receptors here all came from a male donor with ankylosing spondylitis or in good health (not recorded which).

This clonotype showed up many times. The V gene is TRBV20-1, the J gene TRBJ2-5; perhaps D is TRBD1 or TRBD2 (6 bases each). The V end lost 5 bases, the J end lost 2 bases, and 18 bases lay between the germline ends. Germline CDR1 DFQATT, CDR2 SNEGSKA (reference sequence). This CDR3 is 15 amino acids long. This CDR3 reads CSAPQGGRVQETQYF. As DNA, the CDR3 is TGCAGTGCTCCACAGGGAGGAAGGGTGCAAGAGACCCAGTACTTC.

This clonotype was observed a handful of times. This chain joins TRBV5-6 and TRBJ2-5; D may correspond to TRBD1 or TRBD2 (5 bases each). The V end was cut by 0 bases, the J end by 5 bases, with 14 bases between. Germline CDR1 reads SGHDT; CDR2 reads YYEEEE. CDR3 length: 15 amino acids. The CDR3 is CASSLGRGGGETQYF. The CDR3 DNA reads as TGTGCCAGCAGCTTGGGCCGGGGCGGTGGGGAGACCCAGTACTTC.

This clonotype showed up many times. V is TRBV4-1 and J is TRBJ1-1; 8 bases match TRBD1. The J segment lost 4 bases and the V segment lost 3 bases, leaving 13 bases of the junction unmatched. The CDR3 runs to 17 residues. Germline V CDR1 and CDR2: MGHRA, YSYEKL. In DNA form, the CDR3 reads TGCGCCAGCAGCCATAGTAGGACAGGGAGGAAGGGCACTGAAGCTTTCTTT. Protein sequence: CASSHSRTGRKGTEAFF.

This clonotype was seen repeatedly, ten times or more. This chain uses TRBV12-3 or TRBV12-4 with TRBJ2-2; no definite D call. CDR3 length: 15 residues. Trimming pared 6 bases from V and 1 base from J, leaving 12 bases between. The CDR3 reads CASSGRVGNTGELFF. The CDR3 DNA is TGTGCCAGCAGCGGAAGGGTCGGGAACACCGGGGAGCTGTTTTTT.

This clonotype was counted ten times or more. The CDR3 is CASSLRDLWGNTIYF. CDR3 in DNA: TGTGCCAGCAGCCTCCGGGACCTATGGGGAAACACCATATATTTT. This chain joins TRBV7-8 and TRBJ1-3, with TRBD1 as a possible D gene (5 bases). The germline V gene has CDR1 SGHVS and CDR2 FQNEAQ. This CDR3 has 15 residues. The germline V and J ends were trimmed by 5 bases and 4 bases, with 15 bases remaining between them.

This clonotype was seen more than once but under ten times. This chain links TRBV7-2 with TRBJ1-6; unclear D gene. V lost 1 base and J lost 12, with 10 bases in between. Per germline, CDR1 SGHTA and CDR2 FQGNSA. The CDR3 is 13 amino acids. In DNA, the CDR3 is TGTGCCAGCAGCTTAGAGAGTTCCCGACCCCTCCACTTT. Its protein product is CASSLESSRPLHF.

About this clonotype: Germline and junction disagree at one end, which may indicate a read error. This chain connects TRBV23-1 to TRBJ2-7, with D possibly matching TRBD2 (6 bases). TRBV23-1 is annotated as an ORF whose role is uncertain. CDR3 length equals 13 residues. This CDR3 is CASSQGGLRVVDF. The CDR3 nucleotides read TGCGCCAGCAGTCAAGGAGGGCTCAGGGTCGTGGACTTC.

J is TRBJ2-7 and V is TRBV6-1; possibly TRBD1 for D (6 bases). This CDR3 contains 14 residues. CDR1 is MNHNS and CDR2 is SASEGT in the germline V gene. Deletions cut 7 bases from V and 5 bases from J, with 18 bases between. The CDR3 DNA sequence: TGTGCCAGCACCCTCGACAGGACAAGGGACGAGCAGTACTTC. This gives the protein CASTLDRTRDEQYF.

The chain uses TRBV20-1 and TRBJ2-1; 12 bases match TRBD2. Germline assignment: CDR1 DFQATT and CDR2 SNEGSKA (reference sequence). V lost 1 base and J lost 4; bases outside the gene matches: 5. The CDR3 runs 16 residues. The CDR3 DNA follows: TGCAGTGCTAGAGTTAGTACTAGCGGGGGGTACAATGAGCAGTTCTTC. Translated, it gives CSARVSTSGGYNEQFF.

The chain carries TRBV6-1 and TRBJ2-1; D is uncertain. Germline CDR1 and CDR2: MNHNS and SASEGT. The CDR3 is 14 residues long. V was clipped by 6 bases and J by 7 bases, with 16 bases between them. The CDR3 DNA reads TGTGCCAGCAGCCCCTCTGATGGTCGGAATGAGCAGTTCTTC. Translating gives CASSPSDGRNEQFF.

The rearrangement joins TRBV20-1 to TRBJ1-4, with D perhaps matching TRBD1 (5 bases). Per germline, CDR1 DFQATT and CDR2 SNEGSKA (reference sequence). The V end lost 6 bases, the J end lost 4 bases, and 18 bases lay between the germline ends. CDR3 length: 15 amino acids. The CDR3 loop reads CSAPSPGRYNEKLFF. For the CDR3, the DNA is TGCAGTGCCCCGTCGCCGGGACGGTATAATGAAAAACTGTTTTTT.

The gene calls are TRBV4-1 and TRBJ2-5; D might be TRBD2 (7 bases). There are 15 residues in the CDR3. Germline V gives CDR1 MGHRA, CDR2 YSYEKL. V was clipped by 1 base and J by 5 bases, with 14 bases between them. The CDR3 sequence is CASSQGKGGGETQYF. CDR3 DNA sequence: TGCGCCAGCAGCCAAGGAAAGGGGGGGGGTGAGACCCAGTACTTC.

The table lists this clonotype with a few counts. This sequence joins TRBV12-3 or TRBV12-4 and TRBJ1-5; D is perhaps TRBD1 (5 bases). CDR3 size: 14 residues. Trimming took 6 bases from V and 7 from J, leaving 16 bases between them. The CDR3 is CASSRRDGRQPQHF. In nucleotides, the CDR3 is TGTGCCAGCAGCCGCCGGGACGGCAGACAGCCCCAGCATTTT.

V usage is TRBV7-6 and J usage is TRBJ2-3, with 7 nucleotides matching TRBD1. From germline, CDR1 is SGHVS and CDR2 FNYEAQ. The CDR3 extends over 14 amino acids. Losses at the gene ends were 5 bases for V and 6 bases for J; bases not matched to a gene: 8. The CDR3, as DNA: TGTGCCAGCAGCCGGACAGGTCCCGGGGATACGCAGTATTTT. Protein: CASSRTGPGDTQYF.

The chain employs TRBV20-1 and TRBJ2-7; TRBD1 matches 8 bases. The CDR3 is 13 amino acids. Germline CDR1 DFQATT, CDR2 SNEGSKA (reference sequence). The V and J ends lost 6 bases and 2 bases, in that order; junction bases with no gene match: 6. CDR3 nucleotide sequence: TGCAGTGCCCCGGACAGGGTTACCTACGAGCAGTACTTC. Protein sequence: CSAPDRVTYEQYF.